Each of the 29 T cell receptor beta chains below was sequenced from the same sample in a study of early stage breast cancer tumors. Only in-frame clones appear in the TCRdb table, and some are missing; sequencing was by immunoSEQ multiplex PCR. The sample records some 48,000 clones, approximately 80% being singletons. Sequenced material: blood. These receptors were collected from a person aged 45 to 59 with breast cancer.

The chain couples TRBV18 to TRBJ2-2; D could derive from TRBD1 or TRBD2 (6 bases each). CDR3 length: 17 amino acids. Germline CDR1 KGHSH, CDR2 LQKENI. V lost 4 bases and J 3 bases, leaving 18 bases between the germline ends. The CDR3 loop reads CASSRPWGRRDTGELFF. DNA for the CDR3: TGTGCCAGCTCACGCCCCTGGGGGCGGAGGGACACCGGGGAGCTGTTTTTT. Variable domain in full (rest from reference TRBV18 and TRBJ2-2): NAGVMQNPRHLVRRRGQEARLRCSPMKGHSHVYWYRQLPEEGLKFMVYLQKENIIDESGMPKERFSAEFPKEGPSILRIQQVVRGDSAAYFCASSRPWGRRDTGELFFGEGSRLTVL.

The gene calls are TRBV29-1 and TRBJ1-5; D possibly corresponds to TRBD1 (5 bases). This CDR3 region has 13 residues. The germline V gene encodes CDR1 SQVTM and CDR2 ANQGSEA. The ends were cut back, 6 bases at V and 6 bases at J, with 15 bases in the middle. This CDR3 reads CSVGGGVSQPQHF. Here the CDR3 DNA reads TGCAGCGTAGGTGGAGGGGTGAGTCAGCCCCAGCATTTT.

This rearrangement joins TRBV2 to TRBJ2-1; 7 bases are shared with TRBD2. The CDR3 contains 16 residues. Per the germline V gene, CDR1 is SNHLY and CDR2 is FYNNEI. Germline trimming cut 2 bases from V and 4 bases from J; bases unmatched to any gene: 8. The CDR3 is CASSEPAGAGYNEQFF. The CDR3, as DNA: TGTGCCAGCAGTGAACCGGCGGGAGCTGGATACAATGAGCAGTTCTTC.

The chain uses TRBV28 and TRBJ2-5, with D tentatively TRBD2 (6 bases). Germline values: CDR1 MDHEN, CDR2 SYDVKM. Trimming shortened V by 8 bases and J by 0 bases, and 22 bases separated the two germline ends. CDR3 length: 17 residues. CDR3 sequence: CASPTLSGRRDQETQYF. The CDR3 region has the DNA TGTGCCAGCCCGACCCTTAGTGGCCGGAGGGACCAAGAGACCCAGTACTTC.

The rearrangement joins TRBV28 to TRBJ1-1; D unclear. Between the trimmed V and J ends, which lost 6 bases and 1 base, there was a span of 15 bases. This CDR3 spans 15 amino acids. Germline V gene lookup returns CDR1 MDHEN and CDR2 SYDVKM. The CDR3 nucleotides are TGTGCCAGCAGCCGCGCCGAGACAAAGAACACTGAAGCTTTCTTT. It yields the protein CASSRAETKNTEAFF.

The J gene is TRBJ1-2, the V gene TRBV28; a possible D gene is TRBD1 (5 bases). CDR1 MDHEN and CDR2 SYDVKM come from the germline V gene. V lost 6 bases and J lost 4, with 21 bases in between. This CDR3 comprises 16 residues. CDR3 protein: CASSLFQGLSGYGYTF. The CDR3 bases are TGTGCCAGCAGCCTATTTCAGGGATTATCTGGCTATGGCTACACCTTC.

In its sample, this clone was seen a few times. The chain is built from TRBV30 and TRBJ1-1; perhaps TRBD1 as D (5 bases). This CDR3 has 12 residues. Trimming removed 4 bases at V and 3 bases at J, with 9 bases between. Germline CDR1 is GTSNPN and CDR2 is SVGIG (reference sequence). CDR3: CAWTGTYTEAFF. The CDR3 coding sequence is TGTGCCTGGACAGGGACTTACACTGAAGCTTTCTTT. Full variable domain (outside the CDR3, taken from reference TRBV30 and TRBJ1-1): SQTIHQWPATLVQPVGSPLSLECTVEGTSNPNLYWYRQAAGRGLQLLFYSVGIGQISSEVPQNLSASRPQDRQFILSSKKLLLSDSGFYLCAWTGTYTEAFFGQGTRLTVV.

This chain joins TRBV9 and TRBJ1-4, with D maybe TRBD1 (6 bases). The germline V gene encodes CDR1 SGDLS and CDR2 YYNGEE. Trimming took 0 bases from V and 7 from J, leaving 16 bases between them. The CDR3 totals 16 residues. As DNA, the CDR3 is TGTGCCAGCAGCGTAGCTACAACAGGGACGGGTGAAAAACTGTTTTTT. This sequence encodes CASSVATTGTGEKLFF.

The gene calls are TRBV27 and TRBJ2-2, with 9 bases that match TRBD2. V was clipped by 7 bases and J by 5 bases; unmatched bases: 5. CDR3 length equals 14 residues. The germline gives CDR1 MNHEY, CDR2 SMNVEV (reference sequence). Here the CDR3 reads CASTAGGFTGELFF. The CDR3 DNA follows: TGTGCCAGCACTGCGGGAGGGTTTACCGGGGAGCTGTTTTTT.

This chain's CDR3 is CASSLWGSGNTEAFF. CDR3 nucleotides: TGTGCCAGCAGTTTATGGGGGTCGGGGAACACTGAAGCTTTCTTT. The J gene is TRBJ1-1, the V gene TRBV28; the D is unclear. V was trimmed by 0 bases and J by 1 base, leaving 9 bases between them. The CDR3 extends over 15 amino acids. The V gene's germline CDR1 is MDHEN and CDR2 SYDVKM.

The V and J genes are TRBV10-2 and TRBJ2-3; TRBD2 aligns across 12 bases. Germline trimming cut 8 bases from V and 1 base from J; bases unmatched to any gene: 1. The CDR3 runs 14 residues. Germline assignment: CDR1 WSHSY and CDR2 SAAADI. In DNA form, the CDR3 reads TGCGCCAGCCGACTAGCGGGGGGCACAGATACGCAGTATTTT. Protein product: CASRLAGGTDTQYF.

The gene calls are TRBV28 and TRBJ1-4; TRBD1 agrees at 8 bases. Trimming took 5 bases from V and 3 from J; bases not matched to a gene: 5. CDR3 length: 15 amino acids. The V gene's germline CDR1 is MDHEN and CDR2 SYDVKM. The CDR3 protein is CASSAGGWANEKLFF. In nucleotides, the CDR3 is TGTGCCAGCAGTGCAGGGGGCTGGGCTAATGAAAAACTGTTTTTT.

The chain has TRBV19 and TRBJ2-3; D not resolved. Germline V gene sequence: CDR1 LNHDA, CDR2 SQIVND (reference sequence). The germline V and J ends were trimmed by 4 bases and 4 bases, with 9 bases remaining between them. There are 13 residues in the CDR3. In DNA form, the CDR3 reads TGTGCCAGTAGTACCCGGACCGCAGATACGCAGTATTTT. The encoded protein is CASSTRTADTQYF.

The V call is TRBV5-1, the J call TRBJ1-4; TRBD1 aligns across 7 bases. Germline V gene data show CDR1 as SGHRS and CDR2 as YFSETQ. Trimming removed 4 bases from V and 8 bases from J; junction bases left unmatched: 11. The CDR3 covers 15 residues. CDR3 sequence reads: CASSDFPTGEEKLFF. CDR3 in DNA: TGCGCCAGCAGCGATTTTCCCACAGGGGAGGAAAAACTGTTTTTT.

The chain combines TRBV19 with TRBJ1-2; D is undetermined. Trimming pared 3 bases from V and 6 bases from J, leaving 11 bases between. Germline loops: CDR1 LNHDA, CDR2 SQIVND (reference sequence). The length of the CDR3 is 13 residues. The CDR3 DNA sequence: TGTGCCAGTAGTATGGACCCGGGTGATGGCTACACCTTC. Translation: CASSMDPGDGYTF.

The CDR3 spells CASSHGSSGLTEAFF. CDR3 bases: TGTGCCAGCAGCCACGGATCGAGTGGACTGACTGAAGCTTTCTTT. V is TRBV9 and J is TRBJ1-1; no reliable D call. The CDR3 consists of 15 residues. CDR1 and CDR2 from the germline V gene are SGDLS and YYNGEE. V lost 4 bases and J lost 5, with 18 bases in between.

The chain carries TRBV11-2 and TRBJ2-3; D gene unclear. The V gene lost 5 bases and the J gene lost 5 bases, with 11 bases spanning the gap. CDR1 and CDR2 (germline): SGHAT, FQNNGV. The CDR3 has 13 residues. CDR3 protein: CASSLNALDTQYF. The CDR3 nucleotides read TGTGCCAGCAGCCTGAATGCTTTAGATACGCAGTATTTT.

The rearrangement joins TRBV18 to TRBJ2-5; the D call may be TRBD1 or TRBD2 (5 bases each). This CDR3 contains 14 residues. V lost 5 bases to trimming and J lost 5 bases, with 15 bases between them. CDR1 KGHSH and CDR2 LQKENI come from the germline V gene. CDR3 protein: CASSEGSAGETQYF. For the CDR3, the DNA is TGTGCCAGCTCAGAAGGGAGCGCAGGGGAGACCCAGTACTTC. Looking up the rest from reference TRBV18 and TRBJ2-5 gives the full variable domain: NAGVMQNPRHLVRRRGQEARLRCSPMKGHSHVYWYRQLPEEGLKFMVYLQKENIIDESGMPKERFSAEFPKEGPSILRIQQVVRGDSAAYFCASSEGSAGETQYFGPGTRLLVL.

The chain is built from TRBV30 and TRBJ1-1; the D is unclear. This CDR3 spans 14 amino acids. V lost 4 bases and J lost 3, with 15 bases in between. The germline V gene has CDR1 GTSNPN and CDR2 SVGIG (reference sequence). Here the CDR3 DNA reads TGTGCCTGGACCCAAGAACAAATGGACACTGAAGCTTTCTTT. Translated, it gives CAWTQEQMDTEAFF. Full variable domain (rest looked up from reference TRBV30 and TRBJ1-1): SQTIHQWPATLVQPVGSPLSLECTVEGTSNPNLYWYRQAAGRGLQLLFYSVGIGQISSEVPQNLSASRPQDRQFILSSKKLLLSDSGFYLCAWTQEQMDTEAFFGQGTRLTVV.

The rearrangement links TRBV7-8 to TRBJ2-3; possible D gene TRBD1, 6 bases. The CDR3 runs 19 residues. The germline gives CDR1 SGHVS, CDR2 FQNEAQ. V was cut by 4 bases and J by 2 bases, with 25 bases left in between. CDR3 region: CASSSILPTGTRYTDTQYF. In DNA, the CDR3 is TGTGCCAGCAGCTCCATTCTACCGACGGGGACAAGATACACAGATACGCAGTATTTT.

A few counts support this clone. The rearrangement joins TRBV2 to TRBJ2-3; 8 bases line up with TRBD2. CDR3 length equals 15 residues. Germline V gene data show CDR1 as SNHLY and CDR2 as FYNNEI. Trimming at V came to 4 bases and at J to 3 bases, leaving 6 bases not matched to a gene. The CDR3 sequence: CASSVSSGSTDTQYF. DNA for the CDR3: TGTGCCAGCAGTGTTTCTAGCGGGTCGACAGATACGCAGTATTTT.

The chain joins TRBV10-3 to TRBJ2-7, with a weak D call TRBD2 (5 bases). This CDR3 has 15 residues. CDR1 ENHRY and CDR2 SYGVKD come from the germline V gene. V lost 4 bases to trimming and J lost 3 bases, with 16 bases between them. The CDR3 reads CAISGPMEGGYEQYF. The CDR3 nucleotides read TGTGCCATCAGTGGGCCGATGGAAGGAGGCTACGAGCAGTACTTC.

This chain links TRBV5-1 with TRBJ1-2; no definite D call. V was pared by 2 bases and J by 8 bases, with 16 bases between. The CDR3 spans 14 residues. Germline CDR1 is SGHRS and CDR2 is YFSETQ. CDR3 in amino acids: CASSFLDGERGYTF. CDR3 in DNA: TGCGCCAGCAGCTTCCTAGACGGGGAAAGAGGCTACACCTTC. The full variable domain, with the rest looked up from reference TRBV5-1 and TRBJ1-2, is KAGVTQTPRYLIKTRGQQVTLSCSPISGHRSVSWYQQTPGQGLQFLFEYFSETQRNKGNFPGRFSGRQFSNSRSEMNVSTLELGDSALYLCASSFLDGERGYTFGSGTRLTVV.

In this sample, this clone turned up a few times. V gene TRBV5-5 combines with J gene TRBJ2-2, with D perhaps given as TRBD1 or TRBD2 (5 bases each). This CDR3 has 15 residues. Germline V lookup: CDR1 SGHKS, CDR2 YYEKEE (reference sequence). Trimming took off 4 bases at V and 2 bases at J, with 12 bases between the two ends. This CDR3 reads CASSKGRINTGELFF. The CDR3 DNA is TGTGCCAGCAGCAAGGGACGGATTAACACCGGGGAGCTGTTTTTT.

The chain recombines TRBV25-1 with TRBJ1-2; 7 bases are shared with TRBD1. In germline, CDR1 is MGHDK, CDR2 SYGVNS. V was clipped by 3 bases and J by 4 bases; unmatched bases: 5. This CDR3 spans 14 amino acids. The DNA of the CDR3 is TGTGCCAGCAGTGACGGAACAGGGGCCTATGGCTACACCTTC. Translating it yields CASSDGTGAYGYTF.

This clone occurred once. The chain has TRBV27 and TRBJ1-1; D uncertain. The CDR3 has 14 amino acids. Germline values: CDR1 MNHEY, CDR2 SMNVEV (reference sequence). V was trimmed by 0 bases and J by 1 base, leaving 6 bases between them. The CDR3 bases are TGTGCCAGCAGTTTATCGTTCCAGAACACTGAAGCTTTCTTT. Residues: CASSLSFQNTEAFF.

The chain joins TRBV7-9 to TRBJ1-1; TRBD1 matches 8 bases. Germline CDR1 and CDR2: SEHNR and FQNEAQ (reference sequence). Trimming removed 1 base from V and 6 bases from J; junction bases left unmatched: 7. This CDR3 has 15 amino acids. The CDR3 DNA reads TGTGCCAGCAGCTTAGGCGTCGGACAGGGAGCTGAAGCTTTCTTT. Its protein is CASSLGVGQGAEAFF.

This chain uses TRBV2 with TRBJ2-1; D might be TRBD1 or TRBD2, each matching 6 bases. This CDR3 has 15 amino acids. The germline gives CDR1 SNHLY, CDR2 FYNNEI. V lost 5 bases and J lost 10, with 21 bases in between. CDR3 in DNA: TGTGCCAGCAGTAGACTAGTCCTCGAAGGGGGGGAGCAGTTCTTC. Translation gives CASSRLVLEGGEQFF.

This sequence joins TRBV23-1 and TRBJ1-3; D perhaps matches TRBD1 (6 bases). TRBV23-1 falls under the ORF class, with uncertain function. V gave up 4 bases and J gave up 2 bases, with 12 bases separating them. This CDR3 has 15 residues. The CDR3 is CASSPRGNPGNTIYF. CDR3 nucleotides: TGCGCCAGCAGTCCCAGGGGTAACCCTGGAAACACCATATATTTT.